This TCR beta chain originates from a study of beta chain features in type 1 diabetes. Expressed TCRB transcripts got sequenced, as all isolated RNA was reverse transcribed. Profiled with immunoSEQ multiplex PCR; TCRdb holds only in-frame clones, not every one. Of just over 600,000 clones in the sample, 15% to 19% were seen once. This clone was counted only a few times. The sample consisted of naive CD4+ T cells from blood. The TCR originated in a man aged 18 to 30 in good health.

The CDR3 DNA follows: TGTGCCAGCACAGGACGGGACGAGCAGTACTTC. This gives the protein CASTGRDEQYF. The chain joins TRBV6-1 to TRBJ2-7; no clear D. The CDR3 has 11 residues. In germline, CDR1 is MNHNS, CDR2 SASEGT. The V end lost 7 bases, the J end lost 5 bases, and 9 bases lay between the germline ends.